Following are 7 T cell receptor beta chains from one sample sequenced in a study of molecular identifiers for immune sequencing clone quantification. MiXCR, run by TCRdb on the PCR reads, gives a single entry per CDR3 protein. The repertoire holds some 100,000 distinct CDR3 sequences, with approximately 40% as singletons. The sample consisted of naive CD8+ T cells from blood, with Jurkat cell RNA spiked in. The subset was: FACS-sorted CD8+CD4-CCR7+CD45RA+ naive T cells. These receptors originate from a human donor in good health. Some libraries in this study had Jurkat cell RNA spiked in.

This clonotype was seen a handful of times. V usage is TRBV28 and J usage is TRBJ1-1, with D possibly matching TRBD1 (5 bases). V gave up 4 bases and J gave up 1 base, with 10 bases separating them. Germline CDR1 MDHEN, CDR2 SYDVKM. This CDR3 contains 14 residues. The DNA of the CDR3 is TGTGCCAGCAGTTGGGATGGGGGGAACACTGAAGCTTTCTTT. Protein: CASSWDGGNTEAFF.

The chain carries TRBV7-8 and TRBJ2-5; 12 bases are a match to TRBD1. J gave up 5 bases and V 4 bases, and 5 bases lay outside the gene matches. CDR3 length: 15 residues. Looked up from germline, CDR1 is SGHVS and CDR2 is FQNEAQ. The CDR3 DNA follows: TGTGCCAGCAGCTCGGGACAGGGGGCAGGGGAGACCCAGTACTTC. The encoded protein is CASSSGQGAGETQYF.

This clonotype was counted a few times. CDR3 bases: TGTGCCAGTAGGATACTCGGGACTAGCGGACCAGATACGCAGTATTTT. Encoded protein: CASRILGTSGPDTQYF. The chain has TRBV19 and TRBJ2-3, with 11 positions matching TRBD2. Germline CDR1 and CDR2: LNHDA and SQIVND (reference sequence). V shed 6 bases and J 4 bases; nucleotides not matched to a gene: 9. The CDR3 consists of 16 residues.

This clonotype was recorded a few times. The CDR3 coding sequence is TGTGCCAGTAGTCCGAAGGTCTACTACGAGCAGTACTTC. Translated: CASSPKVYYEQYF. The chain combines TRBV19 with TRBJ2-7; unclear D gene. CDR1 is LNHDA, CDR2 SQIVND, per germline (reference sequence). The CDR3 is made up of 13 amino acids. The ends were cut back, 5 bases at V and 3 bases at J, with 11 bases in the middle.

The DNA of the CDR3 is TGTGCCACCAGCATTTCGACAGGGATGGGTGAAGCTTTCTTT. Encoded protein: CATSISTGMGEAFF. This chain links TRBV15 with TRBJ1-1; 7 nucleotides agree with TRBD1. Germline V gene data show CDR1 as LNHNV and CDR2 as YYDKDF (reference sequence). This CDR3 spans 14 amino acids. V was pared by 4 bases and J by 7 bases, with 9 bases of the junction left unmatched.

This clonotype occurred many times. The chain carries TRBV20-1 and TRBJ2-3; a possible D gene is TRBD2 (6 bases). This CDR3 has 13 amino acids. Trimming took off 7 bases at V and 4 bases at J, with 15 bases between the two ends. Germline values: CDR1 DFQATT, CDR2 SNEGSKA (reference sequence). The CDR3 here is CSVYGSLADTQYF. In DNA, the CDR3 is TGCAGTGTCTACGGGAGCTTAGCAGATACGCAGTATTTT.

There are many counts of this clonotype. V is TRBV28 and J is TRBJ1-4; 8 bases agree with TRBD1. The CDR3 has 15 amino acids. From germline, CDR1 is MDHEN and CDR2 SYDVKM. V dropped 4 bases and J dropped 7; count of bases not matched to a gene: 8. CDR3 protein: CASSSRTGWGEKLFF. Here the CDR3 DNA reads TGTGCCAGCAGTTCCCGGACAGGGTGGGGTGAAAAACTGTTTTTT.